Listed below are T cell receptor beta chains from one sample, sequenced in a study of T-cell memory formation after mild COVID-19. TCRdb ran MiXCR on the 5' RACE reads and lists one entry per CDR3 protein. The table shows roughly 580,000 distinct CDR3 sequences, with roughly 18% occurring only once. The sequencing sample was made of PBMCs or a T cell subset sorted from them (not recorded which). The receptors come from an adult woman who had mild COVID-19 (a few samples of this study predate the infection). Cell type and time point are not known. CDR3s include the opening cysteine and the closing phenylalanine or tryptophan. A D gene is named only where the DNA matches it firmly. A row's size may be missing; if present it is once, few, many or a size class.

v_gene,j_gene,abundance,d_gene,CDR3aa,CDR3nt
TRBV6-6,TRBJ1-6,.,.,CASSYPSESSPLHF,TGTGCCAGCAGTTATCCGTCCGAGAGCTCACCCCTCCACTTT
TRBV4-1,TRBJ2-3,.,TRBD2,CASSQRTSGSTDTQYF,TGCGCCAGCAGCCAACGGACTAGCGGAAGCACAGATACGCAGTATTTT
TRBV7-3,TRBJ1-6,.,TRBD1,CASSLNRGDNSPLHF,TGTGCCAGCAGCTTAAACAGGGGGGATAATTCACCCCTCCACTTT
TRBV6-2/TRBV6-3,TRBJ2-7,.,.,CASTNLASLQYF,TGTGCCAGCACGAACCTAGCGTCCCTTCAGTACTTC
TRBV12-3/TRBV12-4,TRBJ2-7,.,.,CASRGVDRGIYEQYF,TGTGCCAGCCGCGGGGTGGACCGGGGGATCTACGAGCAGTACTTC
TRBV3-1,TRBJ2-7,few,TRBD1,CASSQSGRGSAYEQYF,TGTGCCAGCAGCCAATCGGGCAGGGGGTCAGCCTACGAGCAGTACTTC
TRBV7-9,TRBJ2-5,.,.,CASSLDTAKQETQYF,TGTGCCAGCAGCTTAGATACAGCGAAGCAAGAGACCCAGTACTTC
TRBV5-1,TRBJ2-7,.,TRBD2,CASSLVGLAATYEQYF,TGCGCCAGCAGCTTGGTGGGTCTAGCGGCAACCTACGAGCAGTACTTC
TRBV7-9,TRBJ2-1,.,.,CASRPDSNEQFF,TGTGCCAGCAGACCCGACAGCAATGAGCAGTTCTTC
TRBV4-2,TRBJ2-6,.,.,CASSQEAGVGANVLTF,TGTGCCAGCAGCCAAGAGGCAGGGGTCGGGGCCAACGTCCTGACTTTC
TRBV7-8,TRBJ2-7,many,.,CASSLVGGSSYEQYF,TGTGCCAGCAGCTTAGTAGGGGGATCCTCCTACGAGCAGTACTTC
TRBV5-1,TRBJ1-1,.,TRBD1,CASSFLGGRAEAFF,TGCGCCAGCAGCTTTTTAGGGGGCAGGGCTGAAGCTTTCTTT
TRBV5-1,TRBJ2-7,few,.,CASSFAQSQGRGLSYEQYF,TGCGCCAGCAGCTTCGCCCAAAGCCAGGGGCGCGGGTTGTCCTACGAGCAGTACTTC
TRBV12-3/TRBV12-4,TRBJ1-6,.,.,CASSPGLENSPLHF,TGTGCCAGCAGCCCGGGACTCGAAAATTCACCCCTCCACTTT
TRBV5-1,TRBJ2-5,.,TRBD2,CASSLAFAGEETQYF,TGCGCCAGCAGCTTAGCGTTCGCGGGGGAGGAGACCCAGTACTTC
TRBV6-2/TRBV6-3,TRBJ2-7,.,.,CASSWGDLRGEQYF,TGTGCCAGCAGTTGGGGGGACCTCCGCGGCGAGCAGTACTTC
TRBV6-2/TRBV6-3,TRBJ1-6,.,.,CASSYSPGAAAPLHF,TGTGCCAGCAGTTACTCCCCGGGAGCAGCCGCACCCCTCCACTTT
TRBV18,TRBJ2-7,.,TRBD1,CASSPPAGGGEQYF,TGTGCCAGCTCACCACCGGCAGGGGGCGGCGAGCAGTACTTC
TRBV14,TRBJ2-1,.,.,CASSPRHVSSYNEQFF,TGTGCCAGCAGCCCTCGACACGTAAGCTCCTACAATGAGCAGTTCTTC
TRBV5-1,TRBJ2-1,few,TRBD1,CASSHPPDRGAYEQFF,TGCGCCAGCAGCCATCCTCCGGACAGGGGGGCTTATGAGCAGTTCTTC
TRBV9,TRBJ1-2,.,TRBD1,CASSAGATGGRERYGYTF,TGTGCCAGCAGCGCCGGGGCGACAGGGGGCCGAGAACGCTATGGCTACACCTTC
TRBV12-3/TRBV12-4,TRBJ2-1,.,TRBD2,CASSFPLAGDYNEQFF,TGTGCCAGCAGTTTCCCTCTAGCGGGAGACTACAATGAGCAGTTCTTC
TRBV29-1,TRBJ2-2,few,TRBD2,CSVEGSRLAGGPYTGELFF,TGCAGCGTTGAAGGTAGTAGACTAGCGGGAGGACCGTACACCGGGGAGCTGTTTTTT
TRBV5-6,TRBJ2-6,few,TRBD2,CASSLLAGTGANVLTF,TGTGCCAGCAGCTTACTAGCGGGAACCGGGGCCAACGTCCTGACTTTC
TRBV20-1,TRBJ2-5,.,.,CSATLWGYQETQYF,TGCAGTGCTACTCTCTGGGGGTACCAAGAGACCCAGTACTTC
TRBV19,TRBJ2-1,.,.,CAVATGRLYEQFF,TGTGCCGTTGCAACAGGGAGACTCTATGAGCAGTTCTTC
TRBV7-9,TRBJ2-2,few,TRBD2,CASSSPVAGPNTGELFF,TGTGCCAGCAGCTCCCCCGTAGCGGGACCGAACACCGGGGAGCTGTTTTTT
TRBV7-3,TRBJ2-5,.,TRBD1,CASSPGGQGARGTQYF,TGTGCCAGCAGCCCCGGGGGACAGGGGGCTCGTGGGACCCAGTACTTC
TRBV2,TRBJ1-3,few,.,CASKKAALSGNTIYF,TGTGCCAGCAAGAAGGCAGCCCTCTCTGGAAACACCATATATTTT
TRBV12-3/TRBV12-4,TRBJ1-4,few,.,CASSLTPWGTNEKLFF,TGTGCCAGCAGTTTAACCCCATGGGGAACTAATGAAAAACTGTTTTTT
TRBV28,TRBJ2-7,few,.,CASSLLNSYEQYF,TGTGCCAGCAGTCTCCTCAACAGCTACGAGCAGTACTTC
TRBV30,TRBJ2-5,once,.,CAWKPRERETQYF,TGTGCCTGGAAGCCTCGTGAACGAGAGACCCAGTACTTC
TRBV9,TRBJ1-2,.,.,CASGPEGSYGYTF,TGTGCCAGCGGACCCGAGGGATCCTATGGCTACACCTTC
TRBV29-1,TRBJ2-7,many,.,CSVNDGVYEQYF,TGCAGCGTTAATGACGGGGTGTACGAGCAGTACTTC
TRBV11-3,TRBJ1-2,.,.,CASSPLGGVHGYTF,TGTGCCAGCAGCCCCCTCGGGGGAGTTCATGGCTACACCTTC
TRBV3-1,TRBJ2-1,few,TRBD2,CASSQVAAGGRDEQFF,TGTGCCAGCAGCCAAGTCGCGGCGGGGGGGCGAGATGAGCAGTTCTTC
TRBV6-5,TRBJ2-5,.,TRBD2,CASRYGLAGETQYF,TGTGCCAGCAGATACGGACTAGCGGGAGAGACCCAGTACTTC
TRBV12-3/TRBV12-4,TRBJ2-7,.,.,CASSFGGGLKQTSYEQYF,TGTGCCAGCAGTTTTGGGGGGGGCCTCAAACAAACCTCCTACGAGCAGTACTTC